A single sample is the source of the 26 T cell receptor beta chains below, sequenced in a study of cytomegalovirus exposure and HLA in healthy donors. Profiled with immunoSEQ multiplex PCR; TCRdb holds only in-frame clones, not every one. The table shows about 360,000 clones, with 75% to 90% occurring only once. The sample taken for sequencing was PBMCs. All receptors derive from a woman aged 18-30 years in good health and CMV-seronegative.

V usage is TRBV4-1 and J usage is TRBJ1-4; perhaps TRBD1 as D (5 bases). V was clipped by 1 base and J by 3 bases, with 15 bases between them. The V gene's germline CDR1 is MGHRA and CDR2 YSYEKL. This CDR3 has 17 residues. CDR3 residues: CASSQGRGGGSNEKLFF. CDR3 coding DNA: TGCGCCAGCAGCCAAGGGCGGGGCGGGGGATCTAATGAAAAACTGTTTTTT.

The chain joins TRBV4-2 to TRBJ1-2, with TRBD1 matching 9 bases. From germline, CDR1 is LGHNA and CDR2 YNFKEQ. This CDR3 is built from 15 residues. The ends lost 0 bases at V and 4 bases at J; junction bases unmatched: 3. Here the CDR3 reads CASSQEGQGSYGYTF. CDR3 DNA: TGTGCCAGCAGCCAAGAGGGACAGGGCTCCTATGGCTACACCTTC.

The chain joins TRBV2 to TRBJ1-2, with TRBD1 matching over 8 bases. Germline CDR1 and CDR2: SNHLY and FYNNEI. This CDR3 region has 12 residues. J lost 3 bases, V lost 9 bases, and 3 bases had no gene match. The CDR3 loop reads CASLTGDYGYTF. Here the CDR3 DNA reads TGTGCCAGTCTGACAGGGGACTATGGCTACACCTTC. Complete variable domain (other parts from reference TRBV2 and TRBJ1-2): EPEVTQTPSHQVTQMGQEVILRCVPISNHLYFYWYRQILGQKVEFLVSFYNNEISEKSEIFDDQFSVERPDGSNFTLKIRSTKLEDSAMYFCASLTGDYGYTFGSGTRLTVV.

This sequence joins TRBV7-9 and TRBJ1-1; the D gene is possibly TRBD1 (5 bases). This CDR3 comprises 13 residues. Germline V gene sequence: CDR1 SEHNR, CDR2 FQNEAQ (reference sequence). Trimming took 2 bases from V and 4 from J, leaving 8 bases between them. The CDR3 DNA follows: TGTGCCAGCAGCTTACGTCAGGGCACTGAAGCTTTCTTT. Protein product: CASSLRQGTEAFF.

CDR3 DNA: TGTGCCAGCAGGCGACAGGGGTCCCCGGGGTACAATGAGCAGTTCTTC. It encodes CASRRQGSPGYNEQFF. The chain couples TRBV28 to TRBJ2-1; TRBD1 agrees at 8 bases. This CDR3 spans 16 amino acids. With 6 bases clipped from V and 4 bases from J, the junction kept 11 bases outside the gene matches. Germline assignment: CDR1 MDHEN and CDR2 SYDVKM.

This clone was picked up one time. The rearrangement links TRBV5-1 to TRBJ2-3; no firm D call. The CDR3 is made up of 13 amino acids. The V and J ends lost 0 bases and 6 bases respectively, with 8 bases between them. Germline V lookup: CDR1 SGHRS, CDR2 YFSETQ. CDR3 protein: CASSLATEDTQYF. The CDR3 DNA follows: TGCGCCAGCAGCTTGGCTACGGAGGATACGCAGTATTTT.

A single count supports this clone. The J gene is TRBJ2-3, the V gene TRBV2, with D possibly being TRBD2 (5 bases). The germline gives CDR1 SNHLY, CDR2 FYNNEI. This CDR3 is built from 15 residues. V lost 3 bases to trimming and J lost 0 bases, with 10 bases between them. In DNA form, the CDR3 reads TGTGCCAGCAGTGAGATAAGCGGTAGCACAGATACGCAGTATTTT. Amino acid sequence: CASSEISGSTDTQYF.

This rearrangement joins TRBV28 to TRBJ2-7; weak D call: TRBD1 (6 bases). This CDR3 spans 17 amino acids. Trimming took 2 bases from V and 6 from J, leaving 23 bases between them. The germline CDR1 and CDR2 sequences are MDHEN and SYDVKM. CDR3 sequence: CASSLSPDRSPSSEQYF. In DNA form, the CDR3 reads TGTGCCAGCAGTTTAAGTCCCGACAGGTCTCCTTCGTCCGAGCAGTACTTC.

This chain uses TRBV5-1 with TRBJ2-5; 13 nucleotides match TRBD2. The CDR3 covers 16 residues. CDR1 is SGHRS, CDR2 YFSETQ, per germline. The V segment lost 0 bases and the J segment 4 bases; nucleotides outside the gene matches: 3. The CDR3 DNA reads as TGCGCCAGCAGCTTGGGTGGACTAGCGGGGGTAGAGACCCAGTACTTC. This sequence encodes CASSLGGLAGVETQYF.

The V call is TRBV5-4, the J call TRBJ2-3; TRBD1 is a possible D gene (7 bases). Germline-derived CDR1 and CDR2 are SGHNT and YYREEE (reference sequence). This CDR3 region has 16 residues. Trimming shortened V by 4 bases and J by 0 bases, and 15 bases separated the two germline ends. The CDR3 DNA sequence: TGTGCCAGCAGCCCGTTTCAGGGGGGAAGCACAGATACGCAGTATTTT. Protein sequence: CASSPFQGGSTDTQYF.

In this sample, this clone turned up once. The gene calls are TRBV27 and TRBJ1-1, with TRBD1 identical over 7 bases. The CDR3 contains 17 residues. V trimming: 6 bases; J trimming: 5 bases; junction bases outside the gene matches: 18. Germline CDR1 MNHEY, CDR2 SMNVEV (reference sequence). CDR3 DNA sequence: TGTGCCAGCAGAAGGACAGGTATGGGATTGGGATGGACTGAAGCTTTCTTT. Its translation: CASRRTGMGLGWTEAFF.

This clone was picked up one time. This chain connects TRBV28 to TRBJ1-2, with unresolved D. Trimming took off 5 bases at V and 1 base at J, with 11 bases between the two ends. This CDR3 region has 14 residues. Per germline, CDR1 MDHEN and CDR2 SYDVKM. DNA for the CDR3: TGTGCCAGCAGTCCCGATAGTGATAACTATGGCTACACCTTC. It yields the protein CASSPDSDNYGYTF.

The V gene is TRBV30, the J gene TRBJ2-4; tentative D call: TRBD1 (6 bases). This CDR3 has 14 amino acids. V was cut by 4 bases and J by 1 base, with 11 bases left in between. Germline CDR1 is GTSNPN and CDR2 is SVGIG (reference sequence). Written as DNA, the CDR3 is TGTGCCTGGAACAGGGCTCTGGCCAAAAACATTCAGTACTTC. Protein sequence: CAWNRALAKNIQYF. Full variable domain (rest looked up from reference TRBV30 and TRBJ2-4): SQTIHQWPATLVQPVGSPLSLECTVEGTSNPNLYWYRQAAGRGLQLLFYSVGIGQISSEVPQNLSASRPQDRQFILSSKKLLLSDSGFYLCAWNRALAKNIQYFGAGTRLSVL.

V gene TRBV28 combines with J gene TRBJ1-2, with D hard to call. The CDR3 consists of 12 residues. CDR1 is MDHEN and CDR2 is SYDVKM in the germline V gene. Trimming removed 7 bases at V and 8 bases at J, with 14 bases between. The CDR3 spells CASTPIPGGYTF. The CDR3 DNA reads TGTGCCAGCACACCGATTCCGGGGGGCTACACCTTC.

The chain is built from TRBV27 and TRBJ2-7, with 8 positions matching TRBD1. The CDR3 runs 13 residues. Germline CDR1 MNHEY, CDR2 SMNVEV (reference sequence). V was clipped by 2 bases and J by 6 bases; unmatched bases: 3. CDR3 nucleotide sequence: TGTGCCAGCAGTTTAAAACAGGGGGGCGAGCAGTACTTC. This encodes CASSLKQGGEQYF.

The chain has TRBV9 and TRBJ2-1; 7 bases line up with TRBD2. Germline values: CDR1 SGDLS, CDR2 YYNGEE. The CDR3 runs 14 residues. The V gene end was trimmed by 0 bases and the J gene end by 12 bases; junction bases not matched to a gene: 9. CDR3 loop: CASSVGSTTSLQFF. Written as DNA, the CDR3 is TGTGCCAGCAGCGTAGGGAGTACGACTAGCCTGCAGTTCTTC.

The chain couples TRBV6-1 to TRBJ2-2; D is undetermined. Germline CDR1 is MNHNS and CDR2 is SASEGT. Trimming took off 6 bases at V and 1 base at J, with 3 bases between the two ends. The CDR3 consists of 12 residues. The DNA of the CDR3 is TGTGCCAGCAGCCGGAACACCGGGGAGCTGTTTTTT. This encodes CASSRNTGELFF.

The rearrangement links TRBV4-1 to TRBJ2-7; D is perhaps TRBD1 (5 bases). This CDR3 is built from 16 residues. Germline V gene data show CDR1 as MGHRA and CDR2 as YSYEKL. With 0 bases removed from V and 2 bases from J, the gap between germline ends came to 14 bases. This chain's CDR3 is CASSQDNARAAYEQYF. The CDR3 region has the DNA TGCGCCAGCAGCCAAGATAATGCCAGGGCCGCCTACGAGCAGTACTTC.

The chain has TRBV7-9 and TRBJ1-2, with 7 bases lining up with TRBD1. This CDR3 contains 14 residues. V gave up 5 bases and J gave up 4 bases; unmatched junction bases: 7. In germline, CDR1 is SEHNR, CDR2 FQNEAQ (reference sequence). CDR3 sequence: CASSPRQGTYGYTF. The CDR3 nucleotides read TGTGCCAGCAGCCCCAGACAGGGTACCTATGGCTACACCTTC. Based on the CDR3 plus reference TRBV7-9 and TRBJ1-2, the full variable domain is DTGVSQNPRHKITKRGQNVTFRCDPISEHNRLYWYRQTLGQGPEFLTYFQNEAQLEKSRLLSDRFSAERPKGSFSTLEIQRTEQGDSAMYLCASSPRQGTYGYTFGSGTRLTVV.

A note on this clone: In the same sample, other DNA sequences code for this CDR3. This chain joins TRBV5-1 and TRBJ1-1, with D perhaps TRBD1 (5 bases). Germline CDR1 and CDR2: SGHRS and YFSETQ. Trimming pared 1 base from V and 4 bases from J, leaving 5 bases between. The CDR3 loop spans 12 amino acids. The CDR3 region has the DNA TGCGCCAGCAGCTTGAGGGGCACTGAAGCTTTCTTT. Its protein is CASSLRGTEAFF. Full variable domain (rest looked up from reference TRBV5-1 and TRBJ1-1): KAGVTQTPRYLIKTRGQQVTLSCSPISGHRSVSWYQQTPGQGLQFLFEYFSETQRNKGNFPGRFSGRQFSNSRSEMNVSTLELGDSALYLCASSLRGTEAFFGQGTRLTVV.

This clone turned up a few times. The chain recombines TRBV2 with TRBJ2-2; D not resolved. This CDR3 spans 12 amino acids. V was clipped by 7 bases and J by 1 base, with 4 bases between them. Germline lookup yields CDR1 SNHLY and CDR2 FYNNEI. CDR3 region: CASTQNTGELFF. Here the CDR3 DNA reads TGTGCCAGCACACAGAACACCGGGGAGCTGTTTTTT.

The chain combines TRBV14 with TRBJ2-1; D call uncertain. Trimming left V 3 bases short and J 0 bases short, with 12 bases between. This CDR3 spans 16 amino acids. Germline loops: CDR1 SGHDN, CDR2 FVKESK. CDR3 DNA: TGTGCCAGCAGCCACTGGGCCACCCGCTCCTACAATGAGCAGTTCTTC. Translation gives CASSHWATRSYNEQFF.

The rearrangement uses TRBV27 and TRBJ2-1, with 11 bases lining up with TRBD2. Germline loops: CDR1 MNHEY, CDR2 SMNVEV (reference sequence). Germline trimming cut 5 bases from V and 9 bases from J; bases unmatched to any gene: 9. This CDR3 is 15 amino acids long. The CDR3 DNA sequence: TGTGCCAGCAGTCCGGGACTAGCGGCTCAGGCTGAGCAGTTCTTC. Its translation is CASSPGLAAQAEQFF.

The rearrangement uses TRBV5-1 and TRBJ2-3; D is ambiguous. CDR1 and CDR2 (germline): SGHRS, YFSETQ. The CDR3 sequence is 15 residues long. Between the trimmed V and J ends, which lost 4 bases and 6 bases, there was a span of 18 bases. The CDR3, as DNA: TGCGCCAGCAGCCTTGAGCTAGGTACCACGGATACGCAGTATTTT. This sequence encodes CASSLELGTTDTQYF.

The chain combines TRBV27 with TRBJ2-7; possible D gene TRBD2, 5 bases. Deletions cut 5 bases from V and 2 bases from J, with 19 bases between. Per the germline V gene, CDR1 is MNHEY and CDR2 is SMNVEV (reference sequence). This CDR3 has 16 residues. CDR3 residues: CASSPSPPGIPYEQYF. Here the CDR3 DNA reads TGTGCCAGCAGTCCCTCCCCGCCGGGGATCCCCTACGAGCAGTACTTC.

This clone was counted once. Other DNA sequences in the same sample also yield this CDR3. The V call is TRBV6-1, the J call TRBJ2-7; 8 positions match TRBD2. CDR1 and CDR2 (germline): MNHNS, SASEGT. V lost 5 bases, J lost 2 bases, and 8 bases stayed unmatched. The CDR3 runs to 15 residues. CDR3 sequence: CASSPRGGLTYEQYF. CDR3 coding DNA: TGTGCCAGCAGTCCACGCGGGGGGCTTACCTACGAGCAGTACTTC.